These T cell receptor beta chains were read from a single sample in a study of blood T cell repertoires in COVID-19. Repertoires were generated with immunoSEQ multiplex PCR, while TCRdb's copy carries only in-frame clones and drops some. This sample yields more than 90,000 clones, of which around 85% are seen a single time; around 38% belongs to the top ten. The source material was peripheral blood. The receptor set was obtained from a man of 80 years or more with acute or convalescent COVID-19. Both conserved end residues are part of each CDR3. The D gene is left open where the match is weak.

-,TRBV21-1,TRBJ2-7,CASGPREGSYEQYF
-,TRBV19,TRBJ2-2,CASTSARRDTGELFF
TRBD1,TRBV6-5,TRBJ2-3,CATRKDRDTDTQYF
-,TRBV19,TRBJ2-3,CASSIFRSVNYGTDTQYF
-,TRBV6-5,TRBJ2-5,CASRPGGNQETQYF
TRBD2,TRBV7-8,TRBJ2-1,CASSLVTSGSYNEQFF
-,TRBV7-2,TRBJ1-6,CASSFGRSAYPLHF
TRBD1,TRBV5-6,TRBJ1-4,CASSPRSGQGFEKLFF
-,TRBV30,TRBJ1-5,CACQGFGQPQHF
-,TRBV5-6,TRBJ1-5,CASSLQDQPQHF
-,TRBV28,TRBJ1-2,CASNRATGYTF
-,TRBV4-1,TRBJ2-1,CASSQTERVWKFF
-,TRBV5-1,TRBJ2-7,CASSPGQTYEQYF
TRBD1,TRBV24-1,TRBJ1-2,CATRGQEGGYTF
-,TRBV30,TRBJ1-6,CAWSVHRGNNNSPLHF
TRBD1,TRBV19,TRBJ2-3,CASSIVVGTGSTDTQYF
TRBD1,TRBV2,TRBJ1-1,CASSGDRARAEAFF
TRBD1,TRBV11-2,TRBJ2-3,CASSLDRAGTDTQYF
-,TRBV11-2,TRBJ2-3,CASSPEGRSTDTQYF
-,TRBV29-1,TRBJ1-6,CSARDTNNSPLHF
TRBD1,TRBV4-1,TRBJ2-7,CASSQEHVEGQIPYEQYF
TRBD1,TRBV5-4,TRBJ2-7,CASNPPGQAYEQYF
-,TRBV28,TRBJ2-5,CASSLGGLQETQYF
TRBD2,TRBV3-1/TRBV3-2,TRBJ2-1,CASSQDSGRALYNEQFF
TRBD1,TRBV19,TRBJ1-5,CASSTTGGNQPQHF
-,TRBV6-5,TRBJ1-1,CASSPDSIREAFF
TRBD2,TRBV28,TRBJ2-3,CASSFPPSGSTDTQYF
-,TRBV6-6,TRBJ2-5,CASSPSETQYF
-,TRBV14,TRBJ2-3,CASSQDTAGWGTDTQYF
TRBD1,TRBV28,TRBJ1-2,CASRTGQGFYGYTF
-,TRBV5-6,TRBJ1-2,CASSSGIANYGYTF
TRBD1,TRBV2,TRBJ1-5,CATKTGLNQPQHF
TRBD1,TRBV9,TRBJ2-2,CASRKGQGYSGELFF
TRBD1,TRBV11-2,TRBJ2-3,CASSFGTGGYTDTQYF
-,TRBV7-8,TRBJ1-5,CASARQVNSNQPQHF
TRBD1,TRBV28,TRBJ2-7,CASSLAPQTGTEQYF
-,TRBV23-1,TRBJ1-2,CASSQSWEGTTISNYGYTF
-,TRBV6-5,TRBJ1-1,CASRDWGMNTEAFF
-,TRBV10-3,TRBJ1-2,CAISQGSNYGYTF
-,TRBV30,TRBJ2-7,CAWTRGENSYEQYF
TRBD2,TRBV28,TRBJ2-1,CAIQREGRPEQFF
TRBD1,TRBV6-2/TRBV6-3,TRBJ2-1,CASSYGTGQRSYNEQFF
-,TRBV7-8,TRBJ1-6,CASSRPRSPLHF
-,TRBV30,TRBJ1-1,CAWRGHSGRNTEAFF
-,TRBV30,TRBJ1-5,CAWRPGSQQPQHF
-,TRBV24-1,TRBJ2-3,CATSGGRGAGDTQYF
-,TRBV18,TRBJ1-3,CASSPGGRNTIYF
TRBD1,TRBV2,TRBJ2-5,CASTPRQGHLETQYF
-,TRBV2,TRBJ1-2,CAGQQEMVNYGYTF
TRBD1,TRBV6-5,TRBJ2-2,CASLKDRFNTGELFF
-,TRBV28,TRBJ1-2,CASSLTGSNYGYTF
TRBD2,TRBV6-1,TRBJ2-5,CASSEELAGGDQETQYF
TRBD2,TRBV5-4,TRBJ2-3,CASSNRTSGRVDTQYF
TRBD1,TRBV29-1,TRBJ2-5,CSVPGPGQSQETQYF
TRBD2,TRBV9,TRBJ2-1,CASSVGTSELNEQFF
TRBD2,TRBV19,TRBJ2-3,CAGLRTSLFSDTQYF
TRBD1,TRBV19,TRBJ1-6,CASTESTGAYNSPLHF
-,TRBV7-9,TRBJ1-2,CASSPTGWTYGYTF
TRBD1,TRBV28,TRBJ2-7,CASSPPPGQGGQYF
TRBD1,TRBV4-1,TRBJ1-5,CASSQDSGGSNQPQHF